What follows are 24 T cell receptor beta chains derived from one specimen sequenced in a study of cytomegalovirus exposure and HLA in healthy donors. The PCR used 60 Vbeta and 13 Jbeta primers. TCRdb keeps only in-frame clones here, not all; method: immunoSEQ multiplex PCR. The sample table sets out around 200,000 clones. Source material: PBMCs. The receptors here all came from a woman younger than 45 in good health and CMV-seropositive.

V usage is TRBV7-2 and J usage is TRBJ2-2; possibly TRBD1 for D (5 bases). CDR1 and CDR2 from the germline V gene are SGHTA and FQGNSA. The CDR3 consists of 13 residues. Trimming shortened V by 8 bases and J by 2 bases, and 9 bases separated the two germline ends. The CDR3 DNA sequence: TGTGCCAGCGGGCAGGGAAACACCGGGGAGCTGTTTTTT. Translated: CASGQGNTGELFF.

V and J are TRBV5-5 and TRBJ2-2; D not resolved. The germline gives CDR1 SGHKS, CDR2 YYEKEE (reference sequence). The CDR3 runs to 12 residues. Trimming removed 4 bases at V and 8 bases at J, with 9 bases between. CDR3 loop: CASSTGVGELFF. CDR3 sequence (DNA): TGTGCCAGCAGCACCGGAGTGGGGGAGCTGTTTTTT.

The V call is TRBV28, the J call TRBJ1-5; 8 bases line up with TRBD1. With V trimmed by 3 bases and J by 5 bases, 9 bases remained unmatched. Looked up from germline, CDR1 is MDHEN and CDR2 is SYDVKM. This CDR3 is 16 amino acids long. In DNA form, the CDR3 reads TGTGCCAGCAGTTTTCTCGTCGGGACAGGAGATCAGCCCCAGCATTTT. Protein sequence: CASSFLVGTGDQPQHF.

V gene TRBV25-1 combines with J gene TRBJ2-3; tentative D call: TRBD1 (5 bases). The CDR3 has 16 residues. Germline loops: CDR1 MGHDK, CDR2 SYGVNS. Trimming shortened V by 2 bases and J by 5 bases, and 17 bases separated the two germline ends. CDR3 residues: CASSEPLGRPGDTQYF. The CDR3 DNA is TGTGCCAGCAGTGAACCCCTGGGGCGTCCCGGAGATACGCAGTATTTT. Variable domain in full (rest from reference TRBV25-1 and TRBJ2-3): EADIYQTPRYLVIGTGKKITLECSQTMGHDKMYWYQQDPGMELHLIHYSYGVNSTEKGDLSSESTVSRIRTEHFPLTLESARPSHTSQYLCASSEPLGRPGDTQYFGPGTRLTVL.

As DNA, the CDR3 is TGCGCCAGCAGTAGATTAGCGGGGGCCTACGAGCAGTACTTC. Its protein product is CASSRLAGAYEQYF. The chain uses TRBV10-2 and TRBJ2-5, with 9 bases lining up with TRBD2. The last part of the DNA fits TRBJ2-7 better; the J call may be wrong. There are 14 residues in the CDR3. Germline V gene data show CDR1 as WSHSY and CDR2 as SAAADI.

The V call is TRBV5-4, the J call TRBJ2-5; TRBD2 matches 8 bases. CDR3 length: 15 residues. Germline assignment: CDR1 SGHNT and CDR2 YYREEE (reference sequence). V shed 4 bases and J 4 bases; nucleotides not matched to a gene: 9. Here the CDR3 reads CASSDTRAGGETQYF. The CDR3 DNA sequence: TGTGCCAGCAGCGACACGCGGGCGGGAGGAGAGACCCAGTACTTC.

V usage is TRBV6-6 and J usage is TRBJ1-1; 11 positions agree with TRBD1. CDR1 is MNHNY, CDR2 SVGAGI, per germline (reference sequence). With V trimmed by 5 bases and J by 3 bases, 5 bases remained unmatched. This CDR3 has 15 amino acids. The DNA of the CDR3 is TGTGCCAGCAGTGAGGGGACAGGGGGGTACACTGAAGCTTTCTTT. Its translation is CASSEGTGGYTEAFF.

The chain employs TRBV4-3 and TRBJ1-2; 7 bases line up with TRBD1. The CDR3 extends over 12 amino acids. With V trimmed by 0 bases and J by 8 bases, 0 bases remained unmatched. CDR1 and CDR2 (germline): LGHNA, YSLEER. CDR3 bases: TGCGCCAGCAGCCAAGAGACAGGGGGCTACACCTTC. Protein: CASSQETGGYTF.

The gene calls are TRBV29-1 and TRBJ2-3, with 16 bases lining up with TRBD2. The CDR3 length is 21 residues. Trimming at V came to 4 bases and at J to 8 bases, leaving 24 bases not matched to a gene. Germline V gene sequence: CDR1 SQVTM, CDR2 ANQGSEA. Here the CDR3 reads CSVGDLGTSGRATDQFVTQYF. In DNA, the CDR3 is TGCAGCGTTGGAGATCTGGGGACTAGCGGGAGGGCCACGGATCAGTTTGTTACGCAGTATTTT.

J is TRBJ1-2 and V is TRBV7-2; D not resolved. Germline V gene data show CDR1 as SGHTA and CDR2 as FQGNSA. CDR3 length: 14 residues. Trimming left V 1 base short and J 5 bases short, with 11 bases between. The CDR3 nucleotides read TGTGCCAGCAGCTTAGGGCTCTCGGGGTATGGCTACACCTTC. Amino acid sequence: CASSLGLSGYGYTF.

The chain uses TRBV7-9 and TRBJ2-7, with 8 positions matching TRBD1. Per the germline V gene, CDR1 is SEHNR and CDR2 is FQNEAQ (reference sequence). V shed 0 bases, J shed 7 bases, and the junction held 5 bases outside the gene matches. The CDR3 extends over 14 amino acids. The CDR3 sequence: CASSLAQGAGEQYF. CDR3 bases: TGTGCCAGCAGCTTAGCTCAGGGGGCGGGAGAGCAGTACTTC.

The rearrangement joins TRBV7-6 to TRBJ1-5; D ambiguous. Germline-derived CDR1 and CDR2 are SGHVS and FNYEAQ. The V and J ends lost 1 base and 3 bases respectively, with 4 bases between them. There are 13 residues in the CDR3. The CDR3 bases are TGTGCCAGCAGCTTAGATTACAATCAGCCCCAGCATTTT. Its translation: CASSLDYNQPQHF.

This chain links TRBV4-1 with TRBJ1-3, with D perhaps matching TRBD1 (5 bases). There are 16 residues in the CDR3. The germline V gene has CDR1 MGHRA and CDR2 YSYEKL. V lost 0 bases and J 2 bases, leaving 11 bases between the germline ends. CDR3 sequence: CASSQEEGVPGNTIYF. Here the CDR3 DNA reads TGCGCCAGCAGCCAAGAAGAAGGGGTCCCTGGAAACACCATATATTTT.

The chain recombines TRBV7-8 with TRBJ2-3, with D perhaps TRBD2 (6 bases). CDR1 is SGHVS, CDR2 FQNEAQ, per germline. V dropped 4 bases and J dropped 6 bases, with 17 bases sitting between them. The CDR3 has 15 residues. CDR3 nucleotide sequence: TGTGCCAGCAGCTACCGGGACTCATCCGGGGATACGCAGTATTTT. Protein: CASSYRDSSGDTQYF.

This chain links TRBV6-5 with TRBJ1-1; D perhaps matches TRBD1 (6 bases). Germline values: CDR1 MNHEY, CDR2 SVGAGI. Trimming took 8 bases from V and 10 from J, leaving 20 bases between them. This CDR3 region has 13 residues. The CDR3 loop is CASAERGFEGAFF. DNA of the CDR3: TGTGCCAGCGCCGAGAGGGGGTTCGAAGGAGCTTTCTTT.

The genes are TRBV27 and TRBJ1-2; TRBD1 matches 7 bases. There are 15 residues in the CDR3. J lost 4 bases, V lost 6 bases, and 11 bases had no gene match. CDR1 and CDR2 from the germline V gene are MNHEY and SMNVEV (reference sequence). The CDR3 here is CASRPLQGTGYGYTF. The DNA of the CDR3 is TGTGCCAGCAGACCTTTACAGGGGACTGGCTATGGCTACACCTTC.

The CDR3 region is CASSPTLRQVLSYNSPLHF. The DNA of the CDR3 is TGTGCCAGCTCACCTACCCTTCGACAGGTTCTCTCCTATAATTCACCCCTCCACTTT. The chain carries TRBV18 and TRBJ1-6; D is possibly TRBD1 (6 bases). The V end lost 3 bases, the J end lost 0 bases, and 18 bases lay between the germline ends. The CDR3 sequence is 19 residues long. Germline V gives CDR1 KGHSH, CDR2 LQKENI.

V usage is TRBV6-1 and J usage is TRBJ2-1; no definite D call. The germline CDR1 and CDR2 sequences are MNHNS and SASEGT. The germline V and J ends were trimmed by 7 bases and 7 bases, with 5 bases remaining between them. The CDR3 totals 10 residues. For the CDR3, the DNA is TGTGCCAGCATGCGGAATGAGCAGTTCTTC. Its translation: CASMRNEQFF.

The CDR3 coding sequence is TGTGCCAGCAGCTGGGGACTAGCAGACACAGATACGCAGTATTTT. Amino acid sequence: CASSWGLADTDTQYF. The genes are TRBV5-8 and TRBJ2-3; TRBD2 aligns across 9 bases. The V and J ends lost 3 bases and 2 bases, in that order; junction bases with no gene match: 4. The CDR3 is 15 residues long. CDR1 is SGHTS and CDR2 is YDEGEE in the germline V gene.

J is TRBJ2-1 and V is TRBV7-7; weak D call: TRBD2 (5 bases). This CDR3 has 12 amino acids. V was shortened by 5 bases and J by 8 bases, with 10 bases between the two germline ends. In germline, CDR1 is SSHAT, CDR2 FNYEAQ (reference sequence). CDR3 nucleotides: TGTGCCAGCAGCCCCGCCGGGGATGAGCAGTTCTTC. It is translated as CASSPAGDEQFF.

Comment on this clone: Germline is not matched at one junction end, which may reflect a read error. The chain links TRBV7-2 to TRBJ1-2, with TRBD1 matching over 8 bases. Germline CDR1 SGHTA, CDR2 FQGNSA. The CDR3 contains 15 residues. The CDR3 sequence is CAGSPGQGGYYGYTF. CDR3 sequence (DNA): TGTGCCGGCAGCCCCGGACAGGGCGGGTACTATGGCTACACCTTC.

The chain uses TRBV6-6 and TRBJ2-1, with 10 bases aligning to TRBD1. The CDR3 spans 15 residues. Trimming removed 6 bases from V and 6 bases from J; junction bases left unmatched: 8. Germline CDR1 is MNHNY and CDR2 is SVGAGI (reference sequence). In nucleotides, the CDR3 is TGTGCCAGCAGCACCCGGACAGGGGGGAGCAATGAGCAGTTCTTC. Translating it yields CASSTRTGGSNEQFF.

The CDR3 region has the DNA TGCGCCAGCAGCCAAGCAGGACAGGGGAGAGAGCCCTATGGCTACACCTTC. It yields the protein CASSQAGQGREPYGYTF. The chain carries TRBV4-1 and TRBJ1-2, with TRBD1 matching over 9 bases. The length of the CDR3 is 17 residues. In germline, CDR1 is MGHRA, CDR2 YSYEKL. V trimming: 1 base; J trimming: 4 bases; junction bases outside the gene matches: 10.

DNA of the CDR3: TGTGCCAGTAGTATAGTCTCCGGGAGCTCCTACGAGCAGTACTTC. Translation: CASSIVSGSSYEQYF. The V call is TRBV19, the J call TRBJ2-7; D is possibly TRBD2 (6 bases). CDR3 size: 15 residues. Germline V gives CDR1 LNHDA, CDR2 SQIVND (reference sequence). V was cut by 1 base and J by 0 bases, with 10 bases left in between.